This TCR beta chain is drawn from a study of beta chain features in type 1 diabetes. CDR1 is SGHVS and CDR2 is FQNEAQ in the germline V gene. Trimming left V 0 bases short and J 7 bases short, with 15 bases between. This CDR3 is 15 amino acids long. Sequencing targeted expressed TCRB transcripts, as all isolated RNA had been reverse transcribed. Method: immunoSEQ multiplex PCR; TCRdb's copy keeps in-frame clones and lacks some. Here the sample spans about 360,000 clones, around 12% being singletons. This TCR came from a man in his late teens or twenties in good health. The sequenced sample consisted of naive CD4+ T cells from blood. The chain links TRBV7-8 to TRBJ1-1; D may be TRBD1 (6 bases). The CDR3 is CASSLALIGQFEAFF. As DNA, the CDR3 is TGTGCCAGCAGCTTAGCTCTCATAGGACAGTTTGAAGCTTTCTTT.